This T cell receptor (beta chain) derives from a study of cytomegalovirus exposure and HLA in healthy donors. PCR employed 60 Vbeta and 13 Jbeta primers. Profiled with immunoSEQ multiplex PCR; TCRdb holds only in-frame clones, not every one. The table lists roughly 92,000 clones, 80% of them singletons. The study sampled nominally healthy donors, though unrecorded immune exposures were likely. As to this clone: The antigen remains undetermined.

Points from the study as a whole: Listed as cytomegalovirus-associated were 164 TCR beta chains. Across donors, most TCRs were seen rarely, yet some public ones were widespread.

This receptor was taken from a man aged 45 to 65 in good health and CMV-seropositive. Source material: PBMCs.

CDR3 amino acids: CASSLGQLSGGNTIYF. The CDR3 bases are TGTGCCAGCAGCCTGGGACAGTTAAGCGGAGGAAACACCATATATTTT. This chain joins TRBV4-2 and TRBJ1-3; 7 nucleotides align to TRBD1. With 4 bases clipped from V and 4 bases from J, the junction kept 10 bases outside the gene matches. Germline V gene data show CDR1 as LGHNA and CDR2 as YNFKEQ. The CDR3 runs 16 residues.